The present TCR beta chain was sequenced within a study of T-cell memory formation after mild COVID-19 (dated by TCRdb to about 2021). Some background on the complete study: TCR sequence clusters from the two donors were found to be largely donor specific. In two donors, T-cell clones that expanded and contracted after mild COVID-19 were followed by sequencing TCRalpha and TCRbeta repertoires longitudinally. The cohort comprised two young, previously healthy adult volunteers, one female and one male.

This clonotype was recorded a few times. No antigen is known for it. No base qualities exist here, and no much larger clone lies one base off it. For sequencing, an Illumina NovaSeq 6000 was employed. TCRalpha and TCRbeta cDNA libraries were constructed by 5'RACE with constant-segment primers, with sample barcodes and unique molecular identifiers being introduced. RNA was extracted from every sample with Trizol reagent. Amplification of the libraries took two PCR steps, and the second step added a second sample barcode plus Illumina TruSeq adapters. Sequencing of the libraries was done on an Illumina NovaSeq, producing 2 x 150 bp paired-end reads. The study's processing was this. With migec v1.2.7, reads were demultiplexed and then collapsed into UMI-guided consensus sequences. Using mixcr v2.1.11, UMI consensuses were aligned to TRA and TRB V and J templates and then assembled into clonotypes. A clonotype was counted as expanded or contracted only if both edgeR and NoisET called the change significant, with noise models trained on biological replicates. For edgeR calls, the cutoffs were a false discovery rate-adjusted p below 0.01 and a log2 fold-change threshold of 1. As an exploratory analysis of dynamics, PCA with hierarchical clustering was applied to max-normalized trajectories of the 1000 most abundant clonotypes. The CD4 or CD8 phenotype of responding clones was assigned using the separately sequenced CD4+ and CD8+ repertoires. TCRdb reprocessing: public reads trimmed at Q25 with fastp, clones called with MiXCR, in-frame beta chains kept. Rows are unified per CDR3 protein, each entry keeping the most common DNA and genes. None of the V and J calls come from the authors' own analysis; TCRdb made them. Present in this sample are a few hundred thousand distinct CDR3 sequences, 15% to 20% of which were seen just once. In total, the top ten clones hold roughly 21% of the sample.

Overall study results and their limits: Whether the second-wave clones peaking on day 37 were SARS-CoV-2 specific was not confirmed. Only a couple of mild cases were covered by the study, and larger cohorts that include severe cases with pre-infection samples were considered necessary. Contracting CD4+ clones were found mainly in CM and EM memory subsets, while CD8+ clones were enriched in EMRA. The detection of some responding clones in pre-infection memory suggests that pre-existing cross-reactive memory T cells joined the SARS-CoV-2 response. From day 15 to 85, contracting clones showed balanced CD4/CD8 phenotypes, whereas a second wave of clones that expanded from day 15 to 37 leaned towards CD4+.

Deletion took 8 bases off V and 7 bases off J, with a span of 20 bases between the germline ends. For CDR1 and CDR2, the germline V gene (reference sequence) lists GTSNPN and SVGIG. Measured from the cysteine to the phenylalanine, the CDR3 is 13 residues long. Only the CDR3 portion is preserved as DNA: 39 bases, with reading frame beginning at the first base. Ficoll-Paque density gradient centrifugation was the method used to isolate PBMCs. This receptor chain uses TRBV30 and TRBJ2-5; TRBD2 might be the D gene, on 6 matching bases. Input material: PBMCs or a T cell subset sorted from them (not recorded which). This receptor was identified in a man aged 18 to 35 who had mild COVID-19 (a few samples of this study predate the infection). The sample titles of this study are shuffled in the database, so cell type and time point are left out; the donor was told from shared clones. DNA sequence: TGTGCCACGCGAGCCGGGACTCAACCGACCCAGTACTTC. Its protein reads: CATRAGTQPTQYF. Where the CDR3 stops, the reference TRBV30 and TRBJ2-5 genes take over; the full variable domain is SQTIHQWPATLVQPVGSPLSLECTVEGTSNPNLYWYRQAAGRGLQLLFYSVGIGQISSEVPQNLSASRPQDRQFILSSKKLLLSDSGFYLCATRAGTQPTQYFGPGTRLLVL.